This passage covers 27 T cell receptor beta chains from one sample sequenced in a study of shared clonotypes between healthy human individuals. Measured with immunoSEQ multiplex PCR; TCRdb has only the in-frame clones, and not every one. The sample shows approximately 980,000 clones, over 60% of them seen only once. The specimen was memory CD4+ T cells sorted from blood. As for subset: CD45RA-negative fraction. The origin of the receptors is a man aged 18 to 29 in good health.

The rearrangement uses TRBV4-3 and TRBJ2-7, with TRBD2 identical over 10 bases. The germline V gene encodes CDR1 LGHNA and CDR2 YSLEER. The J segment lost 4 bases and the V segment lost 0 bases, leaving 9 bases of the junction unmatched. The CDR3 length is 17 residues. As DNA, the CDR3 is TGCGCCAGCAGCCAAGATGCCCCCTCTAGCGGGAGTTACGAGCAGTACTTC. Translation: CASSQDAPSSGSYEQYF.

CDR3 residues: CASSLGGDYTEAFF. CDR3 nucleotide sequence: TGCGCCAGCAGCCTGGGAGGGGATTACACTGAAGCTTTCTTT. V and J are TRBV5-1 and TRBJ1-1; tentatively, D is TRBD1 (5 bases). V lost 4 bases and J lost 3, with 13 bases in between. The CDR3 sequence is 14 residues long. The germline V gene has CDR1 SGHRS and CDR2 YFSETQ.

The chain couples TRBV2 to TRBJ2-5; D is undetermined. The V end lost 5 bases, the J end lost 1 base, and 14 bases lay between the germline ends. The CDR3 is made up of 15 amino acids. CDR1 and CDR2 (germline): SNHLY, FYNNEI. The CDR3 is CASSFDPTLQETQYF. In nucleotides, the CDR3 is TGTGCCAGCAGTTTCGACCCGACCCTCCAAGAGACCCAGTACTTC.

This clone was detected once. The chain employs TRBV7-9 and TRBJ1-4, with D perhaps matching TRBD1 (5 bases). The germline V and J ends were trimmed by 3 bases and 11 bases, with 16 bases remaining between them. This CDR3 has 14 residues. The V gene's germline CDR1 is SEHNR and CDR2 FQNEAQ (reference sequence). Written as DNA, the CDR3 is TGTGCCAGCAGCTTGGCTTGGGGGATTCGGAAACTGTTTTTT. This encodes CASSLAWGIRKLFF. Complete variable domain (other parts from reference TRBV7-9 and TRBJ1-4): DTGVSQNPRHKITKRGQNVTFRCDPISEHNRLYWYRQTLGQGPEFLTYFQNEAQLEKSRLLSDRFSAERPKGSFSTLEIQRTEQGDSAMYLCASSLAWGIRKLFFGSGTQLSVL.

The chain is built from TRBV12-5 and TRBJ2-3; D ambiguous. The CDR3 contains 14 residues. Per the germline V gene, CDR1 is LGHNT and CDR2 is FRNRAP. V was shortened by 2 bases and J by 6 bases, with 12 bases between the two germline ends. CDR3 DNA: TGTGCTAGTGGTTTGTTCACAGCCAGGGATACGCAGTATTTT. It yields the protein CASGLFTARDTQYF. Looking up the rest from reference TRBV12-5 and TRBJ2-3 gives the full variable domain: DARVTQTPRHKVTEMGQEVTMRCQPILGHNTVFWYRQTMMQGLELLAYFRNRAPLDDSGMPKDRFSAEMPDATLATLKIQPSEPRDSAVYFCASGLFTARDTQYFGPGTRLTVL.

V is TRBV4-1 and J is TRBJ2-3, with 12 bases lining up with TRBD2. The V gene end was trimmed by 5 bases and the J gene end by 4 bases; junction bases not matched to a gene: 7. CDR1 is MGHRA and CDR2 is YSYEKL in the germline V gene. This CDR3 is built from 16 residues. In nucleotides, the CDR3 is TGCGCCAGCAGCTCCGGACTAGCGGGATTGGCAGATACGCAGTATTTT. Residues: CASSSGLAGLADTQYF.

The V and J genes are TRBV19 and TRBJ2-5; TRBD1 matches at 9 bases. Germline CDR1 and CDR2: LNHDA and SQIVND (reference sequence). V lost 3 bases, J lost 5 bases, and 10 bases stayed unmatched. This CDR3 is 16 amino acids long. CDR3 region: CASSIPGQGLGETQYF. In DNA, the CDR3 is TGTGCCAGTAGTATCCCGGGACAGGGTCTGGGGGAGACCCAGTACTTC.

On this clone: The same CDR3 can be traced to other DNA sequences in this sample. DNA for the CDR3: TGTGCCAGCAGTCCCGGGGGTTCAGGACAGCCCCAGCATTTT. Amino acid sequence: CASSPGGSGQPQHF. The chain carries TRBV28 and TRBJ1-5; a possible D gene is TRBD1 (5 bases). The germline CDR1 and CDR2 sequences are MDHEN and SYDVKM. V lost 5 bases, J lost 7 bases, and 15 bases lay in between. The CDR3 is 14 amino acids.

Here the CDR3 DNA reads TGTGCCAGCAGTTACGACCCGGCAGGGATTACCTACGAGCAGTACTTC. It yields the protein CASSYDPAGITYEQYF. The V call is TRBV2, the J call TRBJ2-7; possibly TRBD1 for D (5 bases). Trimming removed 5 bases at V and 2 bases at J, with 19 bases between. The length of the CDR3 is 16 residues. Germline lookup yields CDR1 SNHLY and CDR2 FYNNEI.

The V call is TRBV19, the J call TRBJ1-1; TRBD1 is a possible D gene (6 bases). Trimming pared 6 bases from V and 1 base from J, leaving 15 bases between. The CDR3 consists of 15 residues. CDR1 is LNHDA, CDR2 SQIVND, per germline (reference sequence). The CDR3 DNA reads TGTGCCAGTAGAAAACAGGGACTGTCGAACACTGAAGCTTTCTTT. Protein: CASRKQGLSNTEAFF.

This clone has only one observation. This rearrangement joins TRBV11-3 to TRBJ2-1; tentatively, D is TRBD2 (6 bases). Germline loops: CDR1 SGHNT, CDR2 YENEEA. Trimming took off 3 bases at V and 10 bases at J, with 16 bases between the two ends. The CDR3 is 14 amino acids. This CDR3 is CASSLGPSGEEQFF. The CDR3 DNA reads TGTGCCAGCAGCTTGGGGCCGTCGGGGGAAGAGCAGTTCTTC.

In this sample, this clone turned up once. The V gene is TRBV5-6, the J gene TRBJ2-3; 9 positions agree with TRBD1. Trimming took 4 bases from V and 6 from J; bases not matched to a gene: 3. Germline V gene data show CDR1 as SGHDT and CDR2 as YYEEEE. The CDR3 is 13 residues long. CDR3 nucleotide sequence: TGTGCCAGCAGCGGGGACAGGGCTGATACGCAGTATTTT. It codes for CASSGDRADTQYF.

The chain uses TRBV5-1 and TRBJ1-2; 11 positions match TRBD1. CDR3 length equals 17 residues. V was pared by 5 bases and J by 3 bases, with 12 bases of the junction left unmatched. Germline-derived CDR1 and CDR2 are SGHRS and YFSETQ. CDR3 DNA sequence: TGCGCCAGCAGATCCGGGACAGGGGGATCGTCTGACTATGGCTACACCTTC. It encodes CASRSGTGGSSDYGYTF.

This clone was seen more than once but under ten times. This rearrangement joins TRBV6-5 to TRBJ1-1; D is ambiguous. The germline V and J ends were trimmed by 5 bases and 0 bases, with 13 bases remaining between them. Per germline, CDR1 MNHEY and CDR2 SVGAGI. The length of the CDR3 is 15 residues. CDR3 bases: TGTGCCAGCAGTACTGCGACGGCTATGAACACTGAAGCTTTCTTT. Translated, it gives CASSTATAMNTEAFF.

In regard to this clone: Relative to the germline gene, one junction end is altered; a read error may explain this. This CDR3 is CASSLAGVRDF. The DNA for the CDR3 is TGTGCCAGCAGCTTGGCAGGGGTTAGAGACTTC. The chain joins TRBV5-6 to TRBJ2-5; the D gene is possibly TRBD1 (6 bases). The CDR3 runs 11 residues. In germline, CDR1 is SGHDT, CDR2 YYEEEE. Based on the CDR3 plus reference TRBV5-6 and TRBJ2-5, the full variable domain is DAGVTQSPTHLIKTRGQQVTLRCSPKSGHDTVSWYQQALGQGPQFIFQYYEEEERQRGNFPDRFSGHQFPNYSSELNVNALLLGDSALYLCASSLAGVRDFGPGTRLLVL.

The chain recombines TRBV5-6 with TRBJ1-3; TRBD1 matches 10 bases. The CDR3 has 15 residues. Germline-derived CDR1 and CDR2 are SGHDT and YYEEEE. Trimming at V came to 0 bases and at J to 11 bases, leaving 8 bases not matched to a gene. CDR3 bases: TGTGCCAGCAGCTTGGGACAGGGGGCACAAAGCTCCATATATTTT. Translating it yields CASSLGQGAQSSIYF.

V gene TRBV6-1 combines with J gene TRBJ2-2; 8 bases line up with TRBD1. Germline values: CDR1 MNHNS, CDR2 SASEGT. There are 14 residues in the CDR3. Unmatched junction bases numbered 4, after V lost 5 bases and J lost 5 bases. This CDR3 reads CASSIRTGTGELFF. The DNA for the CDR3 is TGTGCCAGCAGTATACGGACAGGGACCGGGGAGCTGTTTTTT.

The rearrangement uses TRBV7-2 and TRBJ1-5, with D uncertain. V shed 4 bases and J shed 4 bases, with 8 bases lying between them. Germline V gene sequence: CDR1 SGHTA, CDR2 FQGNSA. This CDR3 is built from 13 residues. The CDR3 region is CASSSSGNQPQHF. As DNA, the CDR3 is TGTGCCAGCAGCTCCTCGGGGAATCAGCCCCAGCATTTT.

V and J are TRBV11-2 and TRBJ1-2; maybe TRBD1 (6 bases). CDR1 and CDR2 (germline): SGHAT, FQNNGV. V gave up 4 bases and J gave up 6 bases, with 21 bases separating them. The CDR3 runs 16 residues. The CDR3 sequence: CASSSLRGRGQHGYTF. The CDR3 region has the DNA TGTGCCAGCAGCTCCCTCAGAGGACGGGGGCAGCATGGCTACACCTTC.

The J gene is TRBJ2-3, the V gene TRBV9; no firm D call. The germline V gene has CDR1 SGDLS and CDR2 YYNGEE. V dropped 0 bases and J dropped 0 bases, with 5 bases sitting between them. This CDR3 contains 14 residues. CDR3 amino acids: CASSVAHSTDTQYF. CDR3 DNA: TGTGCCAGCAGCGTAGCTCATAGCACAGATACGCAGTATTTT. The full variable domain, with the rest looked up from reference TRBV9 and TRBJ2-3, is DSGVTQTPKHLITATGQRVTLRCSPRSGDLSVYWYQQSLDQGLQFLIQYYNGEERAKGNILERFSAQQFPDLHSELNLSSLELGDSALYFCASSVAHSTDTQYFGPGTRLTVL.

V is TRBV6-1 and J is TRBJ2-5; 8 nucleotides match TRBD1. This CDR3 is 15 amino acids long. J was trimmed by 2 bases and V by 1 base; bases with no gene match: 3. Germline V gene lookup returns CDR1 MNHNS and CDR2 SASEGT. CDR3 nucleotide sequence: TGTGCCAGCAGTGAAGGGACAGGGTGGCAAGAGACCCAGTACTTC. Amino acids: CASSEGTGWQETQYF.

The chain is built from TRBV18 and TRBJ1-1; unclear D gene. The germline V gene encodes CDR1 KGHSH and CDR2 LQKENI. CDR3 size: 14 residues. V was clipped by 3 bases and J by 0 bases, with 8 bases between them. The CDR3: CASSPGIMNTEAFF. In nucleotides, the CDR3 is TGTGCCAGCTCACCCGGGATTATGAACACTGAAGCTTTCTTT.

The genes are TRBV11-2 and TRBJ2-3, with 8 bases that match TRBD2. Germline CDR1 SGHAT, CDR2 FQNNGV. The CDR3 totals 17 residues. Germline trimming cut 0 bases from V and 3 bases from J; bases unmatched to any gene: 8. CDR3 in DNA: TGTGCCAGCAGCTTAGAGGGGCGCGGGGGGCCGACAGATACGCAGTATTTT. Residues: CASSLEGRGGPTDTQYF.

This chain links TRBV29-1 with TRBJ2-7; 8 nucleotides agree with TRBD2. The germline gives CDR1 SQVTM, CDR2 ANQGSEA. The CDR3 contains 15 residues. V shed 7 bases, J shed 0 bases, and the junction held 11 bases outside the gene matches. CDR3 sequence (DNA): TGCAGCGAAAAAGGACGGGAGGGAATCTCCTACGAGCAGTACTTC. Encoded protein: CSEKGREGISYEQYF.

The gene calls are TRBV28 and TRBJ1-4; D is unresolved. Per the germline V gene, CDR1 is MDHEN and CDR2 is SYDVKM. The CDR3 is 13 amino acids. V was trimmed by 6 bases and J by 8 bases, leaving 13 bases between them. The CDR3, as DNA: TGTGCCAGCAGCCTCCCCGTCAACGAAAAACTGTTTTTT. This gives the protein CASSLPVNEKLFF.

This clone was found a few times. The rearrangement links TRBV28 to TRBJ2-7; TRBD1 matches at 7 bases. The CDR3 consists of 14 residues. J was trimmed by 6 bases and V by 6 bases; bases with no gene match: 11. Germline CDR1 reads MDHEN; CDR2 reads SYDVKM. CDR3 sequence: CASREDRVFGEQYF. CDR3 DNA sequence: TGTGCCAGCAGGGAAGACAGGGTCTTTGGCGAGCAGTACTTC.

The V call is TRBV18, the J call TRBJ1-4; 7 bases are a match to TRBD1. Germline CDR1 is KGHSH and CDR2 is LQKENI. The CDR3 consists of 14 residues. The J segment lost 8 bases and the V segment lost 2 bases, leaving 5 bases of the junction unmatched. The CDR3 region has the DNA TGTGCCAGCTCACCAGAAGGAGGGGGCGAAAAACTGTTTTTT. Amino acid sequence: CASSPEGGGEKLFF.